The clone carrying this TCR beta chain appeared a few times. The sample is drawn from a study of blood T cell repertoires in COVID-19. Study-level background: Samples of COVID-19 (acute and convalescent) were obtained from the United States, Italy and Spain.

Germline V gene data show CDR1 as SGHDN and CDR2 as FVKESK. The germline V and J ends were trimmed by 2 bases and 3 bases, with 11 bases remaining between them. The CDR3 contains 14 residues. Method: immunoSEQ multiplex PCR; TCRdb's copy keeps in-frame clones and lacks some. This sample carries about 200,000 clones, 80% of them seen once, and the ten largest clones take less than 7%. The sequencing input was peripheral blood. The sequence derives from a woman between 65 and 79 years old with acute or convalescent COVID-19. The chain uses TRBV14 and TRBJ2-7; perhaps TRBD1 as D (5 bases). The CDR3 sequence is CASSQPDSLYEQYF. The CDR3 bases are TGTGCCAGCAGCCAACCTGACAGCCTCTACGAGCAGTACTTC.